This T cell receptor beta chain came from a study of shared clonotypes between healthy human individuals. Germline loops: CDR1 SGHTA, CDR2 FQGNSA. This CDR3 spans 15 amino acids. After removal of 5 bases from V and 0 bases from J, the junction contained 4 bases not matched to a gene. This clone was found many times. Some clones are missing from TCRdb's copy, which holds only in-frame ones; the method was immunoSEQ multiplex PCR. The sample includes 330,000 or so clones, around two thirds of them seen just once. The chain recombines TRBV7-2 with TRBJ2-1, with 7 bases lining up with TRBD2. Sequencing was carried out using memory CD4+ T cells sorted from blood. As to subset: CD45RA-negative fraction. The receptor was isolated from a man aged 25-40 years in good health. The CDR3 here is CASSPLAGSYNEQFF. The CDR3 coding sequence is TGTGCCAGCAGCCCGTTAGCGGGCTCCTACAATGAGCAGTTCTTC.